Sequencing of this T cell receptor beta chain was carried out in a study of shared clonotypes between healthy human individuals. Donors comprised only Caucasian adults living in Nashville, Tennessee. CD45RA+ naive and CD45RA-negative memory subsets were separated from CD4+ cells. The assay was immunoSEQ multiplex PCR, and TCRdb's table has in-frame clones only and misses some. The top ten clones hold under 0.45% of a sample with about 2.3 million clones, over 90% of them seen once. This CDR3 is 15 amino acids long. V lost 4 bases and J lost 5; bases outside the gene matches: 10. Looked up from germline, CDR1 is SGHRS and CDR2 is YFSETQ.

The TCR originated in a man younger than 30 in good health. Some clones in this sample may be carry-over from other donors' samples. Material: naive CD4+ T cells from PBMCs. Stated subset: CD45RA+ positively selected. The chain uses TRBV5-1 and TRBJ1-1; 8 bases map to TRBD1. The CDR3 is CASSIEQGVGTEAFF. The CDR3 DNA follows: TGCGCCAGCAGCATAGAACAGGGGGTCGGTACTGAAGCTTTCTTT.